This entry lists 10 T cell receptor beta chains sequenced from one sample in a study of T cell responses to AZD1222 COVID-19 vaccine. Sequenced by immunoSEQ multiplex PCR; TCRdb stores in-frame clones only, minus some. The sample shows around 130,000 clones, about 90% of them seen only once. Sample: peripheral blood, taken on day 0 of AZD1222 vaccination. The receptor source for this set is an adult in good health.

The rearrangement links TRBV18 to TRBJ1-4; D gene uncertain. Trimming left V 3 bases short and J 8 bases short, with 13 bases between. Germline CDR1 KGHSH, CDR2 LQKENI. CDR3 length: 14 amino acids. CDR3 residues: CASSPTISGEKLFF. The CDR3 nucleotides are TGTGCCAGCTCACCTACCATAAGTGGCGAAAAACTGTTTTTT. The entire variable domain, with the rest obtained from reference TRBV18 and TRBJ1-4, is as follows: NAGVMQNPRHLVRRRGQEARLRCSPMKGHSHVYWYRQLPEEGLKFMVYLQKENIIDESGMPKERFSAEFPKEGPSILRIQQVVRGDSAAYFCASSPTISGEKLFFGSGTQLSVL.

The genes are TRBV5-5 and TRBJ1-2; D is unclear. The CDR3 has 15 amino acids. Trimming shortened V by 1 base and J by 3 bases, and 13 bases separated the two germline ends. CDR1 and CDR2 from the germline V gene are SGHKS and YYEKEE (reference sequence). As DNA, the CDR3 is TGTGCCAGCAGCTTGCTTGGGGAGAATCACTATGGCTACACCTTC. Its translation: CASSLLGENHYGYTF. Full variable domain (rest looked up from reference TRBV5-5 and TRBJ1-2): DAGVTQSPTHLIKTRGQQVTLRCSPISGHKSVSWYQQVLGQGPQFIFQYYEKEERGRGNFPDRFSARQFPNYSSELNVNALLLGDSALYLCASSLLGENHYGYTFGSGTRLTVV.

This chain links TRBV19 with TRBJ2-7, with 7 nucleotides matching TRBD1. The CDR3 runs 15 residues. Trimming removed 3 bases from V and 4 bases from J; junction bases left unmatched: 9. The germline V gene has CDR1 LNHDA and CDR2 SQIVND (reference sequence). The CDR3 DNA sequence: TGTGCCAGTAGTATCTTCTCCGGGACAGAATACGAGCAGTACTTC. It yields the protein CASSIFSGTEYEQYF.

The chain recombines TRBV4-1 with TRBJ1-4, with TRBD1 matching 7 bases. The germline CDR1 and CDR2 sequences are MGHRA and YSYEKL. The CDR3 covers 15 residues. V shed 0 bases and J 7 bases; nucleotides not matched to a gene: 5. CDR3 sequence reads: CASSQEATGPEKLFF. The CDR3 DNA sequence: TGCGCCAGCAGCCAAGAGGCGACAGGGCCTGAAAAACTGTTTTTT.

The V gene is TRBV30, the J gene TRBJ1-1, with a possible D match to TRBD1 (6 bases). V lost 2 bases and J 4 bases, leaving 11 bases between the germline ends. In germline, CDR1 is GTSNPN, CDR2 SVGIG (reference sequence). CDR3 size: 13 residues. The CDR3 nucleotides read TGTGCCTGGAGTCGGCAGGGGACCACTGAAGCTTTCTTT. It yields the protein CAWSRQGTTEAFF.

The rearrangement joins TRBV7-9 to TRBJ1-1; no clear D. Trimming took off 5 bases at V and 2 bases at J, with 12 bases between the two ends. This CDR3 is 14 amino acids long. Germline-derived CDR1 and CDR2 are SEHNR and FQNEAQ (reference sequence). The CDR3 loop is CASSRTFSNTEAFF. The CDR3 bases are TGTGCCAGCAGCCGGACGTTTTCAAACACTGAAGCTTTCTTT.

V is TRBV27 and J is TRBJ2-7, with D uncertain. The ends were cut back, 5 bases at V and 3 bases at J, with 11 bases in the middle. The CDR3 consists of 13 residues. Germline loops: CDR1 MNHEY, CDR2 SMNVEV (reference sequence). CDR3 sequence: CASSLTPNYEQYF. The CDR3 coding sequence is TGTGCCAGCAGTCTAACCCCAAACTACGAGCAGTACTTC.

This chain links TRBV7-9 with TRBJ2-3; the match to TRBD2 covers 11 bases. The V gene's germline CDR1 is SEHNR and CDR2 FQNEAQ (reference sequence). This CDR3 contains 16 residues. The J segment lost 3 bases and the V segment lost 5 bases, leaving 7 bases of the junction unmatched. In nucleotides, the CDR3 is TGTGCCAGCAGCCCGGTAGCGGGAGGGAGGACAGATACGCAGTATTTT. It translates to CASSPVAGGRTDTQYF.

The V call is TRBV28, the J call TRBJ1-5; D ambiguous. Germline V CDR1 and CDR2: MDHEN, SYDVKM. This CDR3 is 13 amino acids long. V shed 1 base and J shed 7 bases, with 8 bases lying between them. DNA of the CDR3: TGTGCCAGCAGTTTATCGGACCTACAGCCCCAGCATTTT. This encodes CASSLSDLQPQHF.

This clone was observed a few times. The genes are TRBV6-5 and TRBJ1-5; TRBD1 aligns across 7 bases. The length of the CDR3 is 13 residues. Looked up from germline, CDR1 is MNHEY and CDR2 is SVGAGI. V shed 5 bases and J 7 bases; nucleotides not matched to a gene: 5. The CDR3 reads CASSRGTEQPQHF. CDR3 bases: TGTGCCAGCAGTAGAGGGACAGAGCAGCCCCAGCATTTT.